This T cell receptor (beta chain) was profiled in a study of CD8 T cells in ankylosing spondylitis. The CDR3 is 17 residues long. V was clipped by 0 bases and J by 0 bases, with 12 bases between them. Germline V CDR1 and CDR2: KGHSH, LQKENI. One entry per CDR3 protein, called by TCRdb with MiXCR from the 5' RACE reads. The sample has 400,000 or so distinct CDR3 sequences, roughly a quarter seen once; the top ten hold roughly 1%. In the case of this clonotype: No antigen is known for it.

Study conclusions and caveats: For ankylosing spondylitis blood, a TCR beta motif of under 10 highly homologous variants appeared characteristic.

Sample: blood, either unsorted or a sorted T cell fraction (not recorded which). The clonotype was recovered from a male donor with ankylosing spondylitis. The J gene is TRBJ2-1, the V gene TRBV18; either TRBD1 or TRBD2 may supply D (5 bases each). CDR3 coding DNA: TGTGCCAGCTCACCACCGAGGGGCTACAACTCCTACAATGAGCAGTTCTTC. Its protein product is CASSPPRGYNSYNEQFF.